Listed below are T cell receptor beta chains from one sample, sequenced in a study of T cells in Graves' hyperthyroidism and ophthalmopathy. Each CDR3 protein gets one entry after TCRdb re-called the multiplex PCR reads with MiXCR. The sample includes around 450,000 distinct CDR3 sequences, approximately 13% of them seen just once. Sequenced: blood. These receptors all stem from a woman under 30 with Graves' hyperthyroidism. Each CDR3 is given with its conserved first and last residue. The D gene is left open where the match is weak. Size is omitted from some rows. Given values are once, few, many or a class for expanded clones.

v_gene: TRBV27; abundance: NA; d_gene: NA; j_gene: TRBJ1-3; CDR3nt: TGTGCCAGCAGTTTAGCCAACCCCGGAGGTGGAAACACCATATATTTT; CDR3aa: CASSLANPGGGNTIYF
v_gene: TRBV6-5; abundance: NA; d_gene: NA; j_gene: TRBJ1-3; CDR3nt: TGTGCCAGCAGTTACGGGGATAGCGGAAACACCATATATTTT; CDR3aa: CASSYGDSGNTIYF
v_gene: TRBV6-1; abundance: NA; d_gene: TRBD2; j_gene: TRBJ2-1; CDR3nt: TGTGCCAGCAGTTCAGCTAGCGGCCACTCCTACAATGAGCAGTTCTTC; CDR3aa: CASSSASGHSYNEQFF
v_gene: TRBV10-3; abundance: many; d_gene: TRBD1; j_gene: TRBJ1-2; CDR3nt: TGTGCCATCAGTGATTTAATTGGGACAGCCAACTATGGCTACACCTTC; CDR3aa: CAISDLIGTANYGYTF
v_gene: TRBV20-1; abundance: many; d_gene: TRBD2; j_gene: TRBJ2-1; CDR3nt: TGCAGTGCTGGAGCGGGAAGCTCCTACAATGAGCAGTTCTTC; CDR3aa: CSAGAGSSYNEQFF
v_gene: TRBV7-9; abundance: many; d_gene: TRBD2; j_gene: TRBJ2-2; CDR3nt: TGTGCCAGCAGCTTAGGACTAGCGGCAAACACCGGGGAGCTGTTTTTT; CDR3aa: CASSLGLAANTGELFF
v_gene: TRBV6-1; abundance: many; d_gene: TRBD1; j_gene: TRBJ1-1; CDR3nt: TGTGCCAGCAGTGCTGGACAGGCCGTGAGCACTGAAGCTTTCTTT; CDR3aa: CASSAGQAVSTEAFF
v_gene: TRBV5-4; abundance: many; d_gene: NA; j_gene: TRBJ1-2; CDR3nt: TGTGCCAGCAAGCGGACAGAAGCTAACTATGGCTACACCTTC; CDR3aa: CASKRTEANYGYTF
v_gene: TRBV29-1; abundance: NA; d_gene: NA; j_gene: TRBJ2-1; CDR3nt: TGCAGCGTTGCTATAGGGGGCAATGAGCAGTTCTTC; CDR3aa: CSVAIGGNEQFF
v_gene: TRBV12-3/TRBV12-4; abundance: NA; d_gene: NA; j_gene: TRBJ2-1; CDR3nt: TGTGCCAGCAGTTTCTCGCGGCTCAATGAGCAGTTCTTC; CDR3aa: CASSFSRLNEQFF
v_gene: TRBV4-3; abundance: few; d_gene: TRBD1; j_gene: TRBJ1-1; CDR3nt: TGCGCCAGCAGTCGGAGGACAGGAGCTAACACTGAAGCTTTCTTT; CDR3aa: CASSRRTGANTEAFF
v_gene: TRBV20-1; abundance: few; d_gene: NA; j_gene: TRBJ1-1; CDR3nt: TGCAGTGCCCTTGGGGGGGGGACTGAAGCTTTCTTT; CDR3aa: CSALGGGTEAFF
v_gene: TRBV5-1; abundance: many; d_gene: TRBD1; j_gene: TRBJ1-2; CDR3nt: TGTGCCAGCAGTTTAGGACAGGACTATGGCTACACCTTC; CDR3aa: CASSLGQDYGYTF
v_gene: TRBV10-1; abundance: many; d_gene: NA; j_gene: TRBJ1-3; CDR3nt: TGCGCCAGCAGTCTCGGACAGGGAAACACCATATATTTT; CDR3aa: CASSLGQGNTIYF
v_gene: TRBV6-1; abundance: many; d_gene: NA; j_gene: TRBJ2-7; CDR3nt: TGTGCCAGCAGTAGGGGTCTCGGGGCGGCCTCCTACGAGCAGTACTTC; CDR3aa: CASSRGLGAASYEQYF
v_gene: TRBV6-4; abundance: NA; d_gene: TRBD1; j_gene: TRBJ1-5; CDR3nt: TGTGCCAGCAGCCAAAGGGACAGGGGTCGGAAAAATCAGCCCCAGCATTTT; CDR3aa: CASSQRDRGRKNQPQHF
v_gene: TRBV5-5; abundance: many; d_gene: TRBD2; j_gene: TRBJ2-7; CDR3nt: TGTGCCAGCAGCTTGAATGTAGCGGGAGGGGAGCGGTATCTCTACGAGCAGTACTTC; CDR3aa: CASSLNVAGGERYLYEQYF
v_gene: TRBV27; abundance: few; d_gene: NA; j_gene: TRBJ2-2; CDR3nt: TGTGCCAGCACCAAACTAGGCGAGGCAGGGGTCACCGGGGAGCTGTTTTTT; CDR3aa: CASTKLGEAGVTGELFF
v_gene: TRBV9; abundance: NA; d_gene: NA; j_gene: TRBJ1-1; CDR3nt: TGTGCCAGCAGCGTAGGAGGTGGGGGCCTGGGTGAAGCTTTCTTT; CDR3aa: CASSVGGGGLGEAFF
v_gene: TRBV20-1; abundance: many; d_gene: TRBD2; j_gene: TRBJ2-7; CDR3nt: TGCAGTGCTCCAAGCGGGAGGAGCTCCTACGAGCAGTACTTC; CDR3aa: CSAPSGRSSYEQYF
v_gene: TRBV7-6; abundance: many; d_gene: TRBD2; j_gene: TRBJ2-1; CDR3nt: TGTGCCAGCAGCTTAGATGCGGGAGAGACCTATGAGCAGTTCTTC; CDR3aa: CASSLDAGETYEQFF
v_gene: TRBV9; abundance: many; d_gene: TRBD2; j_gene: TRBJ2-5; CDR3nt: TGTGCCAGCAGCGAAGGCGGACTAGCGGGGCCGGGGGAGACCCAGTACTTC; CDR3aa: CASSEGGLAGPGETQYF
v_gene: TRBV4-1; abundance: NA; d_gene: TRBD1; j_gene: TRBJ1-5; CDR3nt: TGCGCCAGCAGTCCCCCGGGACAGCTCAATCAGCCCCAGCATTTT; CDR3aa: CASSPPGQLNQPQHF
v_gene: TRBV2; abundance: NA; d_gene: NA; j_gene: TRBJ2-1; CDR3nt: TGTGCCAGCAGTGAGTCGGTAGCCTACAATGAGCAGTTCTTC; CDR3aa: CASSESVAYNEQFF
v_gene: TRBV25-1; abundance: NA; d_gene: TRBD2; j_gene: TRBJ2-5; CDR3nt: TGTGCCAGCTCGGAACCGGGACTAGCGGGAGTAGAAGTGTACTTC; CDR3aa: CASSEPGLAGVEVYF
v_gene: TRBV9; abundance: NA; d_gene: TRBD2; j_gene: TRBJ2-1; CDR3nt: TGTGCCAGCAGCGGGACTAGCGGGAGGAAGCAGTTCTTC; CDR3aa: CASSGTSGRKQFF
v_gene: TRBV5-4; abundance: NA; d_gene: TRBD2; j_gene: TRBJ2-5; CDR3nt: TGTGCCAGCAGGAAGAGTAGCGGGAGGGCCCCGGAGACCCAGTACTTC; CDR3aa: CASRKSSGRAPETQYF
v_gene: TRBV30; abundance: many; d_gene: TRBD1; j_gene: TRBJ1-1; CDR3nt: TGTGCCTGGAGTGGACGGGAGGACAGGATCGACACTGAAGCTTTCTTT; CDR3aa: CAWSGREDRIDTEAFF
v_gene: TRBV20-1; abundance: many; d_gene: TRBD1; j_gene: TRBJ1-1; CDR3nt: TGCAGTGCTGACGCCCTGACAGGGGGCGGCACTGAAGCTTTCTTT; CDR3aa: CSADALTGGGTEAFF
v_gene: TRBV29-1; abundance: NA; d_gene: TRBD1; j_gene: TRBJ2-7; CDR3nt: TGCAGCGTTGTTTCACCTTCGGGACAGGGTTCCAACGAGCAGTACTTC; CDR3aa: CSVVSPSGQGSNEQYF
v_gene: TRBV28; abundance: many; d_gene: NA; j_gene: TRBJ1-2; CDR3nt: TGTGCCAGCAAATTCCCGCCGGGAACAGCTAACTATGGCTACACCTTC; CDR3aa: CASKFPPGTANYGYTF
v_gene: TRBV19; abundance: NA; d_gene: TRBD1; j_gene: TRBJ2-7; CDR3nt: TGTGCCAGTAGTATGAACCGGGACAGGGGGCACGAGCAGTACTTC; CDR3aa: CASSMNRDRGHEQYF
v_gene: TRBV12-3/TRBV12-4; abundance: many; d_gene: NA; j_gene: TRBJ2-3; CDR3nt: TGTGCCAGCAGCAGTTGGGCCTCGACTGGCTCGCCAGATACGCAGTATTTT; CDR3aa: CASSSWASTGSPDTQYF